Below are 8 T cell receptor beta chains sequenced from a single sample in a study of blood T cell repertoires in COVID-19 (dated by TCRdb to 2019 to 2021). The library was obtained by the immunoSEQ multiplex PCR assay. In TCRdb, the immuneACCESS table is reduced to in-frame sequences with V and J assigned. These tables do not hold every clone; where another copy was compared, an unresolved V gene accounts for under half, and the others remain unexplained. The sample data list 130,000 or so clones, and about nine tenths of these were observed just once. 10% to 13% of the sample lies in the top ten. Sequences were obtained from peripheral blood. All receptors come from a man in his fifties or sixties with acute or convalescent COVID-19.

J is TRBJ1-2 and V is TRBV5-1; 8 bases are a match to TRBD1. The CDR3 covers 15 residues. V dropped 2 bases and J dropped 7; count of bases not matched to a gene: 10. In germline, CDR1 is SGHRS, CDR2 YFSETQ. DNA for the CDR3: TGCGCCAGCAGCTTCCAGTTGGGACAGGAGGGTGGCTACACCTTC. This codes for CASSFQLGQEGGYTF.

The V call is TRBV5-1, the J call TRBJ1-1; D is ambiguous. V gave up 4 bases and J gave up 0 bases, with 7 bases separating them. Germline V gene lookup returns CDR1 SGHRS and CDR2 YFSETQ. The CDR3 covers 13 residues. The chain's CDR3 is CASSPVMNTEAFF. CDR3 in DNA: TGCGCCAGCAGCCCCGTAATGAACACTGAAGCTTTCTTT.

As for this clone: A junction end diverges from the germline sequence, so it may reflect a read error. The chain employs TRBV7-7 and TRBJ2-5; no clear D gene. The germline V gene encodes CDR1 SSHAT and CDR2 FNYEAQ (reference sequence). This CDR3 has 15 amino acids. CDR3 in DNA: TGTGCTAGCAGCCCTCGGATAGCTAGCCAAGAGACCCAGTACTTC. Encoded protein: CASSPRIASQETQYF. Full variable domain (missing parts from reference TRBV7-7 and TRBJ2-5): GAGVSQSPRYKVTKRGQDVTLRCDPISSHATLYWYQQALGQGPEFLTYFNYEAQPDKSGLPSDRFSAERPEGSISTLTIQRTEQRDSAMYRCASSPRIASQETQYFGPGTRLLVL.

This chain connects TRBV5-8 to TRBJ1-2; tentative D call: TRBD1 (6 bases). Germline V gene data show CDR1 as SGHTS and CDR2 as YDEGEE. This CDR3 spans 13 amino acids. Trimming left V 5 bases short and J 4 bases short, with 12 bases between. Written as DNA, the CDR3 is TGTGCCAGCAGATTACAGGGCGGCTATGGCTACACCTTC. Residues: CASRLQGGYGYTF.

The rearrangement links TRBV6-6 to TRBJ2-4, with a possible D match to TRBD1 (5 bases). The CDR3 loop spans 16 amino acids. The germline CDR1 and CDR2 sequences are MNHNY and SVGAGI (reference sequence). Between the trimmed V and J ends, which lost 4 bases and 0 bases, there was a span of 13 bases. The CDR3 DNA follows: TGTGCCAGCAGTTTGACCGAAGGGGTAGCCAAAAACATTCAGTACTTC. It yields the protein CASSLTEGVAKNIQYF.

Turning to this clone: A junction boundary mismatches the germline segment, possibly from a read error. CDR3 nucleotide sequence: TGTGCCAGCAGCCAGGGGACAGGGAACGCTGAAGCTTTCTTT. This translates into CASSQGTGNAEAFF. The chain links TRBV7-9 to TRBJ1-1; 9 bases map to TRBD1. Germline lookup yields CDR1 SEHNR and CDR2 FQNEAQ (reference sequence). CDR3 length equals 14 residues.

This chain uses TRBV27 with TRBJ1-1, with D possibly being TRBD1 (6 bases). CDR3 length equals 16 residues. CDR1 is MNHEY, CDR2 SMNVEV, per germline (reference sequence). Deletions cut 6 bases from V and 8 bases from J, with 25 bases between. In DNA, the CDR3 is TGTGCCAGCAGCCTTTCGGGACATTTATATTTCGGGGAAGCTTTCTTT. This codes for CASSLSGHLYFGEAFF.

The chain uses TRBV7-9 and TRBJ1-4; TRBD1 matches at 7 bases. Germline assignment: CDR1 SEHNR and CDR2 FQNEAQ (reference sequence). The trim removed 5 bases at V and 7 bases at J, leaving 13 bases unmatched. There are 16 residues in the CDR3. The chain's CDR3 is CASSPGQRVGVEKLFF. Here the CDR3 DNA reads TGTGCCAGCAGCCCGGGACAGAGGGTAGGAGTTGAAAAACTGTTTTTT.